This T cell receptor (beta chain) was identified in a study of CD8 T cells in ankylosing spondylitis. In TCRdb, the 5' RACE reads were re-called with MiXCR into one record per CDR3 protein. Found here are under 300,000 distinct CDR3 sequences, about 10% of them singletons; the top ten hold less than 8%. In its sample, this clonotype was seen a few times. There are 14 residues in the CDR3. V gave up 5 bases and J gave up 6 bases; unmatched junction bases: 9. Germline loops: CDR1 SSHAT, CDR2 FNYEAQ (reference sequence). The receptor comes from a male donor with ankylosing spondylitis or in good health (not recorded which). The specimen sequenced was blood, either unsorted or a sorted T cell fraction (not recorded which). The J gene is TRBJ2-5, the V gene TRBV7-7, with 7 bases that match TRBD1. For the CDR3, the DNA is TGTGCCAGCAGCCCCGAAGGGGGCTTGAAGACCCAGTACTTC. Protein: CASSPEGGLKTQYF.